This T cell receptor beta chain originates from a study of T-cell memory formation after mild COVID-19 (dated by TCRdb to the early 2020s). Regarding the study in general: TCR sequence clusters from the two donors were largely donor specific. The cohort comprised two young, previously healthy adult volunteers, one female and one male. Longitudinal TCRalpha and TCRbeta repertoire sequencing tracked T-cell clones expanding and contracting after mild COVID-19 in a couple of donors.

Results the study describes overall, beyond this receptor: From day 15 to 85, contracting clones showed balanced CD4/CD8 phenotypes, whereas a second wave of clones that expanded from day 15 to 37 leaned towards CD4+. The study included only two mild cases, and larger cohorts that include severe cases with pre-infection samples were judged to be necessary. Whether the second-wave clones peaking on day 37 were SARS-CoV-2 specific was not confirmed. Some responding clones were detected in pre-infection memory, suggesting pre-existing cross-reactive memory T cells joined the SARS-CoV-2 response. Contracting CD4+ clones appeared mostly in the CM and EM memory subsets, whereas CD8+ clones were enriched in EMRA.

PBMCs were isolated by Ficoll-Paque density gradient centrifugation. Sequencing was carried out with an Illumina NovaSeq 6000. TCRalpha and TCRbeta cDNA libraries were constructed by 5'RACE with constant-segment primers, with sample barcodes and unique molecular identifiers being introduced. Trizol reagent was used to extract RNA from every sample. The libraries were amplified in two PCR steps, and the second step added a second sample barcode and Illumina TruSeq adapters. Sequencing of the libraries was done on an Illumina NovaSeq, producing 2 x 150 bp paired-end reads. The original pipeline was this. With migec v1.2.7, reads were demultiplexed and then collapsed into UMI-guided consensus sequences. Using mixcr v2.1.11, the UMI consensuses were aligned to TRA and TRB V and J templates and assembled into clonotypes. A clonotype was counted as expanded or contracted only when both edgeR and NoisET called the clonotype significant, with the noise models trained on biological replicates. For edgeR calls, a false discovery rate-adjusted p below 0.01 and a log2 fold-change threshold of 1 were applied. As an exploratory analysis of dynamics, max-normalized trajectories of the 1000 most abundant clonotypes were examined with PCA combined with hierarchical clustering. The CD4 or CD8 phenotype of responding clones was assigned using the separately sequenced CD4+ and CD8+ repertoires. TCRdb applied fastp at Q25 and MiXCR to the public reads, then kept only in-frame beta chains. Each record represents a unique CDR3 protein, reported with the most common genes and DNA among its rows. Here the V and J calls rest on TCRdb's processing, not on the authors' analysis. Counted in this sample were about 360,000 distinct CDR3 sequences; approximately 15% of them appeared once. In total, the top ten clones hold roughly a fifth of the sample.

Regarding this clonotype: Its cognate antigen has yet to be identified. The input lacks base qualities; no much larger clone sits a single base away.

The junction carries 10 bases between V and J, which are trimmed by 5 bases and 6 bases respectively. From the cysteine through the phenylalanine, the CDR3 covers 13 amino acids. Only the CDR3 part of the read is kept: 39 bases, read in frame from the first base. The germline V gene (reference sequence) specifies SEHNR as CDR1 and FQNEAQ as CDR2. The sequenced sample was PBMCs or a T cell subset sorted from them (not recorded which). The rearrangement joined TRBV7-9 to TRBJ2-2; too little of a D gene remains to name it. The TCR sequence derives from a man aged 18 to 29 who had mild COVID-19 (a few samples of this study predate the infection). The sample titles of this study are shuffled in the database, so cell type and time point are left out; the donor was told from shared clones. The CDR3 reads CASSTHVPGELFF. The sequenced DNA: TGTGCCAGCAGCACCCACGTACCCGGGGAGCTGTTTTTT.